Below are 5 T cell receptor beta chains sequenced from a single sample in a study of CD8+ T cells in alopecia areata. Reverse transcription of extracted RNA yielded cDNA, which provided the sequencing template. Some clones are missing from TCRdb's copy, which holds only in-frame ones; the method was immunoSEQ multiplex PCR. The sample contains about 180,000 clones, roughly 70% of which appear only once. This sample comprised CD8+ T cells sorted from blood, obtained at week 0. The receptors here all came from a human donor with alopecia areata.

The J gene is TRBJ1-2, the V gene TRBV4-1, with TRBD1 identical over 7 bases. CDR3 length equals 16 residues. Per the germline V gene, CDR1 is MGHRA and CDR2 is YSYEKL. The trim removed 0 bases at V and 5 bases at J, leaving 9 bases unmatched. CDR3 DNA sequence: TGCGCCAGCAGCCAAGATAGCCGGGACAGCTATTATGGCTACACCTTC. Its protein product is CASSQDSRDSYYGYTF.

This clone was seen more than once but under ten times. V and J are TRBV2 and TRBJ2-1; 11 bases are a match to TRBD2. The length of the CDR3 is 15 residues. Unmatched junction bases numbered 4, after V lost 6 bases and J lost 3 bases. Germline V lookup: CDR1 SNHLY, CDR2 FYNNEI. The CDR3 bases are TGTGCCAGCAGGCCGGGACTAGCGGTCTACAATGAGCAGTTCTTC. Encoded protein: CASRPGLAVYNEQFF.

The chain recombines TRBV6-6 with TRBJ2-5; a possible D gene is TRBD2 (6 bases). Germline assignment: CDR1 MNHNY and CDR2 SVGAGI (reference sequence). There are 16 residues in the CDR3. The V end was cut by 4 bases, the J end by 1 base, with 16 bases between. CDR3 sequence (DNA): TGTGCCAGCAGTTCGACCCGGGACTCCCCCCAAGAGACCCAGTACTTC. Its protein product is CASSSTRDSPQETQYF.

The chain is built from TRBV25-1 and TRBJ2-4; D is undetermined. Germline V gives CDR1 MGHDK, CDR2 SYGVNS. This CDR3 comprises 11 residues. V lost 9 bases, J lost 9 bases, and 12 bases lay in between. For the CDR3, the DNA is TGTGCCAGTACTCAGGCTGGCATTCAGTACTTC. It is translated as CASTQAGIQYF.

The chain joins TRBV9 to TRBJ2-3, with 9 bases identical to TRBD1. The length of the CDR3 is 15 residues. J gave up 6 bases and V 4 bases, and 9 bases lay outside the gene matches. Germline loops: CDR1 SGDLS, CDR2 YYNGEE. CDR3 sequence: CASSRTGGAADTQYF. CDR3 nucleotide sequence: TGTGCCAGCAGCAGAACAGGGGGCGCAGCTGATACGCAGTATTTT. Complete variable domain (other parts from reference TRBV9 and TRBJ2-3): DSGVTQTPKHLITATGQRVTLRCSPRSGDLSVYWYQQSLDQGLQFLIQYYNGEERAKGNILERFSAQQFPDLHSELNLSSLELGDSALYFCASSRTGGAADTQYFGPGTRLTVL.